Listed here are 7 T cell receptor beta chains from one sample, sequenced in a study of vaccination effects on CD4 cells after COVID-19 (dated by TCRdb to between 2021 and 2024). The antigens these receptors bind are not known. The ViraFEST assay stimulated PBMC with viral peptide pools and then used TCR sequencing to identify antigen-specific CD4+ T cell clonotypes by expansion. After around eleven days of culture, CD4+ T cells were isolated with the EasySep CD4+ T cell isolation kit. Each participant got two doses of an mRNA SARS-CoV-2 vaccine, either BNT162b2 or mRNA-1273. The library was built by means of the immunoSEQ multiplex PCR assay. The immuneACCESS repertoire file appears here via TCRdb, limited to in-frame rearrangements. These files lack a portion of the clones; in checked studies, under half of the deficit traces to unresolved V genes, and the cause of the others is not known. Present in this sample are fewer than 35,000 clones, roughly 80% of which were seen just once. The ten largest account for around 13% of the sample.

The sequencing used CD4+ T cells from PBMCs cultured with HCoV-229E spike peptides, collected after COVID-19 vaccination. The sample's cell subset or site label is to be understood as: HCoV-229E spike overlapping peptide pool stimulation. Source of these receptors: a human donor who received a COVID-19 vaccine.

V and J are TRBV27 and TRBJ1-1; the match to TRBD1 covers 7 bases. CDR1 is MNHEY and CDR2 is SMNVEV in the germline V gene (reference sequence). V shed 0 bases, J shed 5 bases, and the junction held 6 bases outside the gene matches. The CDR3 consists of 15 residues. CDR3: CASSLSTGANTEAFF. The CDR3 DNA reads TGTGCCAGCAGTTTATCCACAGGGGCAAATACTGAAGCTTTCTTT.

This chain connects TRBV7-9 to TRBJ2-7, with D possibly being TRBD1 (5 bases). The length of the CDR3 is 14 residues. V shed 4 bases and J shed 7 bases, with 17 bases lying between them. Looked up from germline, CDR1 is SEHNR and CDR2 is FQNEAQ (reference sequence). For the CDR3, the DNA is TGTGCCAGCAGCTCCACAACTCCAGGGATTGAGCAGTACTTC. Amino acids: CASSSTTPGIEQYF. Supplemented by reference TRBV7-9 and TRBJ2-7, the full variable domain reads DTGVSQNPRHKITKRGQNVTFRCDPISEHNRLYWYRQTLGQGPEFLTYFQNEAQLEKSRLLSDRFSAERPKGSFSTLEIQRTEQGDSAMYLCASSSTTPGIEQYFGPGTRLTVT.

A single count supports this clone. The chain joins TRBV5-4 to TRBJ1-1; D call uncertain. The CDR3 has 14 amino acids. Germline loops: CDR1 SGHNT, CDR2 YYREEE (reference sequence). The germline V and J ends were trimmed by 0 bases and 0 bases, with 6 bases remaining between them. CDR3 protein: CASSLDRMNTEAFF. The CDR3 DNA reads TGTGCCAGCAGCTTGGACCGTATGAACACTGAAGCTTTCTTT. Combining the CDR3 with reference TRBV5-4 and TRBJ1-1 gives the whole variable domain ETGVTQSPTHLIKTRGQQVTLRCSSQSGHNTVSWYQQALGQGPQFIFQYYREEENGRGNFPPRFSGLQFPNYSSELNVNALELDDSALYLCASSLDRMNTEAFFGQGTRLTVV.

This clone rates as medium-sized. The chain combines TRBV7-8 with TRBJ2-1; 7 bases align to TRBD2. From germline, CDR1 is SGHVS and CDR2 FQNEAQ. This CDR3 is built from 13 residues. The ends lost 4 bases at V and 15 bases at J; junction bases unmatched: 12. For the CDR3, the DNA is TGTGCCAGCAGCTCGACCGAGCTAGCGGTGCCGTTCTTC. Its translation is CASSSTELAVPFF.

This chain joins TRBV3-1 (or the pseudogene TRBV3-2) and TRBJ1-3; D unclear. Trimming took off 6 bases at V and 0 bases at J, with 18 bases between the two ends. The CDR3 runs 17 residues. Germline V CDR1 and CDR2: LGHDT, YNNKEL (reference sequence). The CDR3: CASSGIGGILSGNTIYF. The CDR3 region has the DNA TGTGCCAGCAGTGGTATTGGCGGAATCCTCTCTGGAAACACCATATATTTT.

The chain is built from TRBV3-1 (or the pseudogene TRBV3-2) and TRBJ1-1, with 10 bases lining up with TRBD1. CDR1 and CDR2 (germline): LGHDT, YNNKEL (reference sequence). The CDR3 has 14 amino acids. The junction had 4 bases not matched to a gene; V was cut back by 4 bases and J by 5 bases. In DNA form, the CDR3 reads TGTGCCAGCAGCCTCGACAGGGGGCGTACTGAAGCTTTCTTT. Protein sequence: CASSLDRGRTEAFF.

The chain is built from TRBV3-1 (or the pseudogene TRBV3-2) and TRBJ2-1, with TRBD1 matching 10 bases. CDR1 LGHDT and CDR2 YNNKEL come from the germline V gene (reference sequence). V was clipped by 1 base and J by 9 bases; unmatched bases: 6. CDR3 size: 15 residues. This CDR3 reads CASSQGLGQGTEQFF. The CDR3 bases are TGTGCCAGCAGCCAAGGCTTGGGACAGGGGACTGAGCAGTTCTTC.